The next 19 T cell receptor beta chains were all read from a single sample in a study of cytomegalovirus exposure and HLA in healthy donors. The PCR employed 60 Vbeta primers together with 13 Jbeta primers. Produced via immunoSEQ multiplex PCR; TCRdb's table is partial and in-frame only. The sample lists fewer than 200,000 clones, roughly 70% occurring once. Material: PBMCs. Source of these receptors: a girl between 10 and 17 years old in good health and CMV-seronegative.

This chain connects TRBV25-1 to TRBJ1-1; 9 bases align to TRBD1. From germline, CDR1 is MGHDK and CDR2 SYGVNS. The CDR3 has 17 amino acids. Trimming removed 6 bases from V and 4 bases from J; junction bases left unmatched: 15. The CDR3 region is CASSPSPGQGPSTEAFF. The CDR3 nucleotides read TGTGCCAGCAGCCCATCTCCGGGACAGGGACCTTCCACTGAAGCTTTCTTT. The full variable domain, completed using reference TRBV25-1 and TRBJ1-1, is EADIYQTPRYLVIGTGKKITLECSQTMGHDKMYWYQQDPGMELHLIHYSYGVNSTEKGDLSSESTVSRIRTEHFPLTLESARPSHTSQYLCASSPSPGQGPSTEAFFGQGTRLTVV.

This sequence joins TRBV7-9 and TRBJ1-3; unclear D gene. Trimming removed 7 bases from V and 5 bases from J, with 21 bases in between. The CDR3 sequence is 16 residues long. Per germline, CDR1 SEHNR and CDR2 FQNEAQ (reference sequence). The CDR3 region has the DNA TGTGCCAGCATCCCACGTAAACCGGGATGGAGAAACACCATATATTTT. Translation: CASIPRKPGWRNTIYF.

This chain links TRBV6-5 with TRBJ2-1; 7 positions agree with TRBD2. Germline V gene sequence: CDR1 MNHEY, CDR2 SVGAGI. This CDR3 is built from 14 residues. J gave up 7 bases and V 2 bases, and 5 bases lay outside the gene matches. The CDR3 nucleotides read TGTGCCAGCAGTTACCTGGGGGGGGAGAATGAGCAGTTCTTC. Residues: CASSYLGGENEQFF.

The chain employs TRBV10-3 and TRBJ1-6; D ambiguous. This CDR3 has 15 residues. Germline V gene lookup returns CDR1 ENHRY and CDR2 SYGVKD. Trimming left V 2 bases short and J 8 bases short, with 13 bases between. CDR3 in amino acids: CAISERGLSDSPLHF. The CDR3 DNA sequence: TGTGCCATCAGTGAGCGAGGGCTGAGCGATTCACCCCTCCACTTT.

This sequence joins TRBV5-1 and TRBJ1-1; 7 bases are a match to TRBD1. Trimming at V came to 3 bases and at J to 3 bases, leaving 11 bases not matched to a gene. Germline V gene sequence: CDR1 SGHRS, CDR2 YFSETQ. The CDR3 length is 16 residues. CDR3 region: CASSSGDSQFHTEAFF. The DNA for the CDR3 is TGCGCCAGCAGCTCTGGGGACAGTCAATTTCACACTGAAGCTTTCTTT.

The chain has TRBV6-5 and TRBJ1-6; possibly TRBD1 for D (6 bases). V lost 7 bases and J 7 bases, leaving 14 bases between the germline ends. The CDR3 has 14 residues. From germline, CDR1 is MNHEY and CDR2 SVGAGI. The CDR3 is CASTKDSPNSPLHF. In DNA, the CDR3 is TGTGCCAGCACTAAGGACAGCCCGAATTCACCCCTCCACTTT.

This clone was counted a few times. The rearrangement joins TRBV15 to TRBJ1-2; D is uncertain. V lost 0 bases to trimming and J lost 2 bases, with 10 bases between them. CDR1 and CDR2 (germline): LNHNV, YYDKDF (reference sequence). This CDR3 has 15 residues. In DNA, the CDR3 is TGTGCCACCAGCAGAGATAGTGCGGTGAACTATGGCTACACCTTC. Its protein product is CATSRDSAVNYGYTF.

J is TRBJ1-3 and V is TRBV6-1; unclear D gene. The V end lost 7 bases, the J end lost 0 bases, and 13 bases lay between the germline ends. This CDR3 region has 15 residues. Germline V gene lookup returns CDR1 MNHNS and CDR2 SASEGT. CDR3 bases: TGTGCCAGCATTCCCGGGTCAAACTCTGGAAACACCATATATTTT. Encoded protein: CASIPGSNSGNTIYF.

The chain joins TRBV2 to TRBJ2-3; D is undetermined. The CDR3 extends over 14 amino acids. Deletions cut 5 bases from V and 3 bases from J, with 12 bases between. Germline CDR1 SNHLY, CDR2 FYNNEI. The CDR3 DNA sequence: TGTGCCAGCAGTCCATACATGAAGACAGATACGCAGTATTTT. This translates into CASSPYMKTDTQYF. The variable domain in full, completed from reference TRBV2 and TRBJ2-3, reads EPEVTQTPSHQVTQMGQEVILRCVPISNHLYFYWYRQILGQKVEFLVSFYNNEISEKSEIFDDQFSVERPDGSNFTLKIRSTKLEDSAMYFCASSPYMKTDTQYFGPGTRLTVL.

In its sample, this clone was seen a few times. The V call is TRBV7-9, the J call TRBJ2-7, with 9 bases identical to TRBD2. The length of the CDR3 is 15 residues. Trimming cost V 0 bases and J 4 bases; bases outside gene matches: 4. In germline, CDR1 is SEHNR, CDR2 FQNEAQ (reference sequence). CDR3 in amino acids: CASSLALAGRYEQYF. The DNA for the CDR3 is TGTGCCAGCAGCTTAGCCCTAGCGGGGAGGTACGAGCAGTACTTC.

The chain joins TRBV6-1 to TRBJ1-2; the D gene is possibly TRBD1 (6 bases). Germline-derived CDR1 and CDR2 are MNHNS and SASEGT. The CDR3 is 17 amino acids. Deletions cut 4 bases from V and 0 bases from J, with 18 bases between. The CDR3 bases are TGTGCCAGCAGTGGGACCCTTGAGGGGGAGTCTAACTATGGCTACACCTTC. This sequence encodes CASSGTLEGESNYGYTF.

The V call is TRBV28, the J call TRBJ1-2; the D is unclear. Germline V gives CDR1 MDHEN, CDR2 SYDVKM. The CDR3 has 15 amino acids. Trimming took off 5 bases at V and 5 bases at J, with 18 bases between the two ends. CDR3 coding DNA: TGTGCCAGCAGTACCAATGGTGGCGGAAGTTATGGCTACACCTTC. It codes for CASSTNGGGSYGYTF.

This clone has just a few counts. The chain uses TRBV9 and TRBJ1-1; 7 bases align to TRBD1. The CDR3 is 14 amino acids. Germline V gene lookup returns CDR1 SGDLS and CDR2 YYNGEE. J gave up 3 bases and V 4 bases, and 6 bases lay outside the gene matches. DNA for the CDR3: TGTGCCAGCAGCCCTCGGACAGGCCACACTGAAGCTTTCTTT. The encoded protein is CASSPRTGHTEAFF. Complete variable domain (other parts from reference TRBV9 and TRBJ1-1): DSGVTQTPKHLITATGQRVTLRCSPRSGDLSVYWYQQSLDQGLQFLIQYYNGEERAKGNILERFSAQQFPDLHSELNLSSLELGDSALYFCASSPRTGHTEAFFGQGTRLTVV.

The V and J genes are TRBV5-4 and TRBJ1-1, with 9 bases lining up with TRBD1. The CDR3 is 14 residues long. V lost 2 bases and J lost 5; bases outside the gene matches: 4. Germline V gives CDR1 SGHNT, CDR2 YYREEE (reference sequence). CDR3 in amino acids: CASSLQGARTEAFF. CDR3 bases: TGTGCCAGCAGCTTACAGGGGGCGAGGACTGAAGCTTTCTTT.

The gene calls are TRBV7-9 and TRBJ1-1; 11 positions match TRBD1. V dropped 5 bases and J dropped 4; count of bases not matched to a gene: 9. Germline assignment: CDR1 SEHNR and CDR2 FQNEAQ (reference sequence). CDR3 length: 16 residues. CDR3 DNA: TGTGCCAGCAGCCCGAATCCCGGGACAGGGGGCACTGAAGCTTTCTTT. Its protein product is CASSPNPGTGGTEAFF.

The rearrangement links TRBV9 to TRBJ1-1, with D perhaps matching TRBD1 (6 bases). Trimming took 0 bases from V and 2 from J, leaving 11 bases between them. This CDR3 has 15 residues. The germline CDR1 and CDR2 sequences are SGDLS and YYNGEE. The CDR3 DNA is TGTGCCAGCAGCGTAGGGTGGGGGCGAAACACTGAAGCTTTCTTT. It translates to CASSVGWGRNTEAFF.

The chain employs TRBV11-1 and TRBJ1-1; D remains ambiguous. Germline V gene sequence: CDR1 SGHAT, CDR2 FQDESV (reference sequence). This CDR3 is 13 amino acids long. V lost 0 bases and J lost 1, with 3 bases in between. This CDR3 is CASSLAKNTEAFF. In DNA, the CDR3 is TGTGCCAGCAGCTTAGCCAAGAACACTGAAGCTTTCTTT.

The CDR3 DNA reads as TGTGCCAGCAGCTTTGGCAGAACAAATTCACCCCTCCACTTT. Its translation is CASSFGRTNSPLHF. This rearrangement joins TRBV11-3 to TRBJ1-6; D gene ambiguous. Germline V lookup: CDR1 SGHNT, CDR2 YENEEA. CDR3 size: 14 residues. The V end was cut by 3 bases, the J end by 7 bases, with 10 bases between.

This clone was picked up a small number of times. The rearrangement uses TRBV5-1 and TRBJ2-2; TRBD2 aligns across 8 bases. CDR1 and CDR2 (germline): SGHRS, YFSETQ. Losses at the gene ends were 0 bases for V and 5 bases for J; bases not matched to a gene: 3. The CDR3 length is 15 residues. CDR3: CASSLVAGGTGELFF. The CDR3 DNA reads TGCGCCAGCAGCTTGGTGGCGGGGGGAACCGGGGAGCTGTTTTTT.